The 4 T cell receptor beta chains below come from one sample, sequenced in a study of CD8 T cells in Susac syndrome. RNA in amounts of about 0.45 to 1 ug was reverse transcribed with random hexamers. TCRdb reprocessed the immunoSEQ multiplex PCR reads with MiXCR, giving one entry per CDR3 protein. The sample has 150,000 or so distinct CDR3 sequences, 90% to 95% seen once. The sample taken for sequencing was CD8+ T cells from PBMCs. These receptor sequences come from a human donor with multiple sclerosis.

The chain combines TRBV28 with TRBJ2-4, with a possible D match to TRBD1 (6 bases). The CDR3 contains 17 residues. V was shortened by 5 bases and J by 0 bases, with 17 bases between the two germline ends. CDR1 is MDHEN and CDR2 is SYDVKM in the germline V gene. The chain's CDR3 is CASSPRFTGLAKNIQYF. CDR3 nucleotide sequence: TGTGCCAGCAGTCCTAGATTTACAGGGTTAGCCAAAAACATTCAGTACTTC.

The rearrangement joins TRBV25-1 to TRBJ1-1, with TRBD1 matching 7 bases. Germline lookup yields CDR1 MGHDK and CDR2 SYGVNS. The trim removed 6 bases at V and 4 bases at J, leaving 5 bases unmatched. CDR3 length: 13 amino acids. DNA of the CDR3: TGTGCCAGCAGCGCCGGGACAGTCACTGAAGCTTTCTTT. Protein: CASSAGTVTEAFF.

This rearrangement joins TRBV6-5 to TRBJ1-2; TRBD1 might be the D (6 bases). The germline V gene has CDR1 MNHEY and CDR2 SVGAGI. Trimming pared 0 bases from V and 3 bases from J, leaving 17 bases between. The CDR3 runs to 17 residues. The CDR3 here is CASSYSIGGALDYGYTF. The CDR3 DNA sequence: TGTGCCAGCAGTTACTCGATAGGGGGGGCGCTGGACTATGGCTACACCTTC.

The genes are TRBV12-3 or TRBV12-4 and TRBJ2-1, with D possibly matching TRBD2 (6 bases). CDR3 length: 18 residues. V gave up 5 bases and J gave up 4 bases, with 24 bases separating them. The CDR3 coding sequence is TGTGCCAGCAGTCCCCGCAGAGCGGGCCAGGGCGCATACAATGAGCAGTTCTTC. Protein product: CASSPRRAGQGAYNEQFF.